What follows is one T cell receptor (beta chain) and its context. Its antigen is unidentified. These data come from a study of graft-versus-host responses after intestinal transplantation. Generated by immunoSEQ multiplex PCR, the TCRdb table keeps only in-frame clones and is missing some. The sample yields approximately 88,000 clones, over 90% seen once. CDR3 length: 19 residues. V was clipped by 2 bases and J by 2 bases; unmatched bases: 14. This clonotype was obtained from a human donor who was the organ donor for an intestinal transplant. V and J are TRBV23-1 and TRBJ2-3; TRBD2 agrees at 9 bases. TRBV23-1 is designated an ORF whose function remains uncertain. The source material was unstimulated CD4+ T cells sorted from spleen or lymph node cells, sampled before transplant. This CDR3 reads CASSQRSGGIILYTDTQYF. The CDR3, as DNA: TGCGCCAGCAGTCAACGAAGCGGGGGGATCATCCTATACACAGATACGCAGTATTTT.